The 8 T cell receptor beta chains in this list originate from one sample, sequenced in a study of blood T cells in healthy people across ages. Primed by a sample-barcoded 5' primer and a J-beta primer mix, a second PCR proceeded for about 6 to 11 cycles. TCRdb redid the calling of the 5' RACE reads with MiXCR, one entry per CDR3 protein. The top ten clones hold 18% of a sample with some 1 million distinct CDR3 sequences, around 45% of them seen once. Source material: blood. The receptors were sampled from a woman aged 60-75 years in good health.

This clonotype was detected many times. V is TRBV20-1 and J is TRBJ2-3, with 9 bases matching TRBD2. This CDR3 has 18 residues. In germline, CDR1 is DFQATT, CDR2 SNEGSKA (reference sequence). V lost 2 bases to trimming and J lost 4 bases; unmatched junction nucleotides: 16. CDR3 amino acids: CSARPPSGTAPGADTQYF. CDR3 sequence (DNA): TGCAGTGCTAGACCACCTAGCGGGACTGCTCCTGGGGCAGATACGCAGTATTTT.

As regards this clonotype: Sequence at one end of the junction differs from germline and may be a read error. This sequence joins TRBV28 and TRBJ2-1; D possibly matches TRBD1 or TRBD2 (5 bases each). Germline CDR1 is MDHEN and CDR2 is SYDVKM. The CDR3 covers 14 residues. Written as DNA, the CDR3 is TGTGCCAGCAGCTTAGGGACCGAATACAATGTGCAGTTCTTC. It translates to CASSLGTEYNVQFF.

V and J are TRBV6-1 and TRBJ1-2; no clear D. CDR1 is MNHNS and CDR2 is SASEGT in the germline V gene. Trimming pared 0 bases from V and 0 bases from J, leaving 8 bases between. This CDR3 comprises 15 residues. The CDR3 is CASSEAHRPNYGYTF. As DNA, the CDR3 is TGTGCCAGCAGTGAAGCGCACAGACCTAACTATGGCTACACCTTC.

The chain carries TRBV6-2 or TRBV6-3 and TRBJ2-1; 10 nucleotides match TRBD2. V gave up 6 bases and J gave up 9 bases; unmatched junction bases: 8. CDR3 length: 14 amino acids. Germline CDR1 is MNHEY and CDR2 is SVGEGT. The CDR3 DNA follows: TGTGCCAGCAGGCGGGCTAGCGGGAGCGGTGAGCAGTTCTTC. Its translation is CASRRASGSGEQFF.

V usage is TRBV25-1 and J usage is TRBJ1-2; D ambiguous. The CDR3 is made up of 15 amino acids. V lost 0 bases and J lost 3, with 11 bases in between. Germline-derived CDR1 and CDR2 are MGHDK and SYGVNS. The CDR3 loop is CASSEYSKGDYGYTF. The CDR3 DNA reads TGTGCCAGCAGTGAATATAGTAAAGGAGACTATGGCTACACCTTC.

The chain couples TRBV20-1 to TRBJ2-1; D is ambiguous. Trimming stripped 0 bases from V and 5 bases from J, with 8 bases between. Germline V gene data show CDR1 as DFQATT and CDR2 as SNEGSKA (reference sequence). The CDR3 runs 13 residues. This CDR3 is CSARDLLHNEQFF. The DNA for the CDR3 is TGCAGTGCTAGAGATCTACTCCACAATGAGCAGTTCTTC.

The chain employs TRBV12-3 or TRBV12-4 and TRBJ2-5; 8 bases match TRBD2. V lost 8 bases to trimming and J lost 11 bases; unmatched junction nucleotides: 19. This CDR3 region has 15 residues. CDR3 in DNA: TGTGCCAGCGGAGAAGCGGGAGAACGTGGCAATGAGCAGTACTTC. Translation: CASGEAGERGNEQYF.

This clonotype has a handful of counts. The V call is TRBV20-1, the J call TRBJ2-7, with 7 bases matching TRBD2. The germline gives CDR1 DFQATT, CDR2 SNEGSKA (reference sequence). After removal of 1 base from V and 6 bases from J, the junction contained 12 bases not matched to a gene. The CDR3 consists of 15 residues. In nucleotides, the CDR3 is TGCAGTGCTAGAGCCCTCCGGACTAGTCGCTTCGAGCAGTACTTC. Encoded protein: CSARALRTSRFEQYF.